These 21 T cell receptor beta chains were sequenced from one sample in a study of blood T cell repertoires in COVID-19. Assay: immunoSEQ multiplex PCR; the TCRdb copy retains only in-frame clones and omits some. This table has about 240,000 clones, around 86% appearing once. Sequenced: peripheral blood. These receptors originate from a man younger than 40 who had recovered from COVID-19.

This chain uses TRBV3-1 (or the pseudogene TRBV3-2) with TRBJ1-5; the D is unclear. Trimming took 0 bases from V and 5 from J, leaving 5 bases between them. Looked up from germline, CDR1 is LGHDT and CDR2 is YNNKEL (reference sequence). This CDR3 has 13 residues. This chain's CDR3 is CASSQDTDQPQHF. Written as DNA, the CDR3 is TGTGCCAGCAGCCAAGATACAGATCAGCCCCAGCATTTT.

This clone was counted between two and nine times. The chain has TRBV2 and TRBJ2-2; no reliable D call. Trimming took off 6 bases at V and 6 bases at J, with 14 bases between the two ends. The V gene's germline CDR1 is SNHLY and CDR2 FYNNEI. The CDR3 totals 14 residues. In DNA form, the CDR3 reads TGTGCCAGCAGGGGTGATCGGGTCTCCGGGGAGCTGTTTTTT. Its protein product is CASRGDRVSGELFF.

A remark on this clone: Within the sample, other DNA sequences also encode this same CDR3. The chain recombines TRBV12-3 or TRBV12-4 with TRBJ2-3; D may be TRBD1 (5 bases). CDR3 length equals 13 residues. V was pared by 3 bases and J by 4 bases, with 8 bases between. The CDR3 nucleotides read TGTGCCAGCAGTTTGCAGGGCCCAGATACGCAGTATTTT. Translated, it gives CASSLQGPDTQYF.

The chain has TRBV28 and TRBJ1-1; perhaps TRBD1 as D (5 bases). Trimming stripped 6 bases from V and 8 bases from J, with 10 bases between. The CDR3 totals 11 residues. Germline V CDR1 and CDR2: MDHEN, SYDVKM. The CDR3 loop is CASSDSKEAFF. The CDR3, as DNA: TGTGCCAGCAGCGACAGTAAAGAAGCTTTCTTT. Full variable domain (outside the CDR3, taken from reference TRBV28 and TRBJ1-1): DVKVTQSSRYLVKRTGEKVFLECVQDMDHENMFWYRQDPGLGLRLIYFSYDVKMKEKGDIPEGYSVSREKKERFSLILESASTNQTSMYLCASSDSKEAFFGQGTRLTVV.

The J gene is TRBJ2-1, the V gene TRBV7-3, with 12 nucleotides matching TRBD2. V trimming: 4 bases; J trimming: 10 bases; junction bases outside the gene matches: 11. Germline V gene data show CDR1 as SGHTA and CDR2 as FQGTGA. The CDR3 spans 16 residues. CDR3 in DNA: TGTGCCAGCAGCTCCCCTAGCGGGGGGGCGGTTAGGGAGCAGTTCTTC. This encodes CASSSPSGGAVREQFF.

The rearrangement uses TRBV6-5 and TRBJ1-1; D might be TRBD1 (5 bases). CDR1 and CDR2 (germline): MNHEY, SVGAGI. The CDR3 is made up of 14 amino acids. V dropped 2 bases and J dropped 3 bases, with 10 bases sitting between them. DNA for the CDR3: TGTGCCAGCAGTTACGGGGGACTTCACACTGAAGCTTTCTTT. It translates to CASSYGGLHTEAFF.

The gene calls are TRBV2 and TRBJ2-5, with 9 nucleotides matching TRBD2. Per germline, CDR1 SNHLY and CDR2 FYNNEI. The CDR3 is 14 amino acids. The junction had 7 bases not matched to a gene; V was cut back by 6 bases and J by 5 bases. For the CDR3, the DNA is TGTGCCAGCAGCCAAGGCCTAGCGGGGGAGACCCAGTACTTC. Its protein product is CASSQGLAGETQYF. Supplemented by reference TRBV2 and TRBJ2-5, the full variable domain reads EPEVTQTPSHQVTQMGQEVILRCVPISNHLYFYWYRQILGQKVEFLVSFYNNEISEKSEIFDDQFSVERPDGSNFTLKIRSTKLEDSAMYFCASSQGLAGETQYFGPGTRLLVL.

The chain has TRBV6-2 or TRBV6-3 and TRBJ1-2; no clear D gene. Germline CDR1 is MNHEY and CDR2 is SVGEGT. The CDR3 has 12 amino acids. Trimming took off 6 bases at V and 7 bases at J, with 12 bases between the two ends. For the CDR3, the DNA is TGTGCCAGCAGCCTCATCAACGGTGGCTACACCTTC. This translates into CASSLINGGYTF.

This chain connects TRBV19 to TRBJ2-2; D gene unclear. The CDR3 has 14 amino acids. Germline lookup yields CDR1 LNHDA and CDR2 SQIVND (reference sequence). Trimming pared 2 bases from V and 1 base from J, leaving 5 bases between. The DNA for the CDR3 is TGTGCCAGTAGTATATCCCTGAACACCGGGGAGCTGTTTTTT. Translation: CASSISLNTGELFF.

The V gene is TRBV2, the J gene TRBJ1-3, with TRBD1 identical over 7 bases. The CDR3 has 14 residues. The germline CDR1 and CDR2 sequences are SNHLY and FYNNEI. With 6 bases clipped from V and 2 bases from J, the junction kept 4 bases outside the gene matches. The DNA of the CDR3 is TGTGCCAGCAGGGGGACAGTCCCTGGAAACACCATATATTTT. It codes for CASRGTVPGNTIYF. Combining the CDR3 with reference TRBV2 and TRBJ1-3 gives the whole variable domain EPEVTQTPSHQVTQMGQEVILRCVPISNHLYFYWYRQILGQKVEFLVSFYNNEISEKSEIFDDQFSVERPDGSNFTLKIRSTKLEDSAMYFCASRGTVPGNTIYFGEGSWLTVV.

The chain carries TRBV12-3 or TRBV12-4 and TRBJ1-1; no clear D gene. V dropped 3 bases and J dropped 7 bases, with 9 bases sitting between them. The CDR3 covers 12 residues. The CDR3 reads CASSFEYGEAFF. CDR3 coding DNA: TGTGCCAGCAGTTTCGAATACGGTGAAGCTTTCTTT.

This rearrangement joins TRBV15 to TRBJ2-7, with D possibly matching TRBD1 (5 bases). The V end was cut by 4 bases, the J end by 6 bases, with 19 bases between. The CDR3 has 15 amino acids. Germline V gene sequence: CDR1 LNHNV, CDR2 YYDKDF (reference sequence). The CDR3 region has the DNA TGTGCCACCAGCACCAGACAGACAAGGGGCCGCGAGCAGTACTTC. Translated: CATSTRQTRGREQYF.

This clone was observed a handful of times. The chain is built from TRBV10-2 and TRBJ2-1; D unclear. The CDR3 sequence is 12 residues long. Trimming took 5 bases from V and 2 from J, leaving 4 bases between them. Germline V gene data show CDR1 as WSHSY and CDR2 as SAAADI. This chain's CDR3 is CASSTAYNEQFF. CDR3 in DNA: TGCGCCAGCAGTACAGCCTACAATGAGCAGTTCTTC.

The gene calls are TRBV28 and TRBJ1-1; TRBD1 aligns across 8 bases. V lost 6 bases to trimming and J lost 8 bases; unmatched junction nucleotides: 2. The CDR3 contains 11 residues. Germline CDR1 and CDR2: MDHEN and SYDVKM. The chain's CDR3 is CASRRTGEAFF. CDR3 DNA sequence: TGTGCCAGCAGAAGGACAGGGGAAGCTTTCTTT. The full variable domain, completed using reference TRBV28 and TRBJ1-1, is DVKVTQSSRYLVKRTGEKVFLECVQDMDHENMFWYRQDPGLGLRLIYFSYDVKMKEKGDIPEGYSVSREKKERFSLILESASTNQTSMYLCASRRTGEAFFGQGTRLTVV.

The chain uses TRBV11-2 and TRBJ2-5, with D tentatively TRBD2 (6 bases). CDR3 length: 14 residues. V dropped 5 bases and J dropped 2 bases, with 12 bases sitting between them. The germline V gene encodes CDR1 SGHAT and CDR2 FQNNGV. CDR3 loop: CASSRASGQETQYF. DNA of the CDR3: TGTGCCAGCAGCCGTGCCAGCGGGCAAGAGACCCAGTACTTC.

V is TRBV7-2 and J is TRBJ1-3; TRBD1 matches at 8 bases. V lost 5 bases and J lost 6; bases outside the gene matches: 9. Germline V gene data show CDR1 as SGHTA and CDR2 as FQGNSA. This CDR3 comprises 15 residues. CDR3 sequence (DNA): TGTGCCAGCAGCCGGTGGGGGACAGGACTAAACACCATATATTTT. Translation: CASSRWGTGLNTIYF.

The CDR3 DNA reads TGTGCCAGCAGCTTAACGGGCGCGCAGTATTTT. Amino acids: CASSLTGAQYF. The rearrangement joins TRBV7-3 to TRBJ2-3, with no clear D. This CDR3 is 11 amino acids long. The V end was cut by 0 bases, the J end by 10 bases, with 5 bases between. The germline V gene encodes CDR1 SGHTA and CDR2 FQGTGA.

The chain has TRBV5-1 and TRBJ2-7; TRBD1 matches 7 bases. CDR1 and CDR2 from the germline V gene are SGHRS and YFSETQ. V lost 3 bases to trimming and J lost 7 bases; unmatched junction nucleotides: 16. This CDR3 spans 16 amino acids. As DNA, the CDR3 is TGCGCCAGCAGCTCCGCTCTAAACAGGGGTGTTGGTGAGCAGTACTTC. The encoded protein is CASSSALNRGVGEQYF.

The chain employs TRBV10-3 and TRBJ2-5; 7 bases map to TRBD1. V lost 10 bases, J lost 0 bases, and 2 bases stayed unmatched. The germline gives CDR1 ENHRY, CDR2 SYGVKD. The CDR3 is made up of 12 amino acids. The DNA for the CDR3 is TGTGCCACCCAGGGGGACCAAGAGACCCAGTACTTC. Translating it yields CATQGDQETQYF.

The CDR3 loop is CASSPEPGSGYTF. In DNA form, the CDR3 reads TGCGCCAGCAGCCCAGAGCCGGGTAGTGGCTACACCTTC. V gene TRBV5-1 combines with J gene TRBJ1-2; D gene unclear. CDR1 and CDR2 from the germline V gene are SGHRS and YFSETQ. This CDR3 contains 13 residues. V was cut by 4 bases and J by 7 bases, with 14 bases left in between.

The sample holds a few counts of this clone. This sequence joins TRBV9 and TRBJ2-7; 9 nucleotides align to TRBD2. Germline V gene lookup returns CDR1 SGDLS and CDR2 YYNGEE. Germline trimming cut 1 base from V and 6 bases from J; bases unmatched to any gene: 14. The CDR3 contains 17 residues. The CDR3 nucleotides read TGTGCCAGCAGCGTATCCCCTAGTAGCGGGGGAGCAGTCGAGCAGTACTTC. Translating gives CASSVSPSSGGAVEQYF.